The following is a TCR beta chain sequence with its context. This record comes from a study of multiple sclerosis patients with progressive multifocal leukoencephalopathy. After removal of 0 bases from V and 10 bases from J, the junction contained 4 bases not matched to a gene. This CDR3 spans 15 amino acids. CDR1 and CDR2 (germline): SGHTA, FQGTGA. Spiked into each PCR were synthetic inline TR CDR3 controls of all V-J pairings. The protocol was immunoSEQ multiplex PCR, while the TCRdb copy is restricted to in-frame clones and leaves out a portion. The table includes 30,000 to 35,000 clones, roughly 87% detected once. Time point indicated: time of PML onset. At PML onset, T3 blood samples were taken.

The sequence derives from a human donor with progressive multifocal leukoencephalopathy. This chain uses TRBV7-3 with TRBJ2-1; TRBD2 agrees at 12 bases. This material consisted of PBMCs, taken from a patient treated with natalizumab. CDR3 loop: CASSLTAGLAGEQFF. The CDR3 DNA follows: TGTGCCAGCAGCTTAACCGCCGGACTAGCGGGAGAGCAGTTCTTC.